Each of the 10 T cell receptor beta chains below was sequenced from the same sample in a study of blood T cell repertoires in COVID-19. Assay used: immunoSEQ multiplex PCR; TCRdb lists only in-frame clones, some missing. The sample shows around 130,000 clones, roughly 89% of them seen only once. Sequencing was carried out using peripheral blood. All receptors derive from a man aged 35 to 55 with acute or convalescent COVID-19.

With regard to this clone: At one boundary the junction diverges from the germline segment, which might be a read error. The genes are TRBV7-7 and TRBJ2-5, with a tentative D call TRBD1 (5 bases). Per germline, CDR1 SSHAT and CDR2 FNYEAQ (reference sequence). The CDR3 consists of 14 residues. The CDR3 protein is CASSLRGRQETQYF. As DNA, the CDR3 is TGTGCTAGCAGCTTAAGGGGTCGACAAGAGACCCAGTACTTC.

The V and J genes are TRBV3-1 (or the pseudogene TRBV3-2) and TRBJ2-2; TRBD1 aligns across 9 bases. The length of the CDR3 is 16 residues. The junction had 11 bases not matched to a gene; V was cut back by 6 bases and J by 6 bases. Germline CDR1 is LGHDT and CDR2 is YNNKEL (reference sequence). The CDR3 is CASRYHRTGVAGELFF. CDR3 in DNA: TGTGCCAGCAGATATCATCGGACAGGGGTCGCCGGGGAGCTGTTTTTT.

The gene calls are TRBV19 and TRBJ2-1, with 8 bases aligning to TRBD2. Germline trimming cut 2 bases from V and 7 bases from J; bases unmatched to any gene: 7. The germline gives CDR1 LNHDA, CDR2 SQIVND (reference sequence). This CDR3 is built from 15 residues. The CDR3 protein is CASSITQRGRNEQFF. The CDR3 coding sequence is TGTGCCAGTAGTATAACCCAGCGGGGGAGGAATGAGCAGTTCTTC.

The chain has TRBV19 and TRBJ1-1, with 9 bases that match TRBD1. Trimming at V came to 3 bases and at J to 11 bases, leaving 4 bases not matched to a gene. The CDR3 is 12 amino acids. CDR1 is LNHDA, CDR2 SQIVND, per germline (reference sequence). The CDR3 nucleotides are TGTGCCAGTAGTATTGGGACAGGGCGGGCTTTCTTT. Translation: CASSIGTGRAFF.

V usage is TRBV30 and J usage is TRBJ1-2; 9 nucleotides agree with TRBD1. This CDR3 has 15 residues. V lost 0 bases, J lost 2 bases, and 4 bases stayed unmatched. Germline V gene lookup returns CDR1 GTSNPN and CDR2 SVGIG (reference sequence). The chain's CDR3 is CAWSVGGQGNYGYTF. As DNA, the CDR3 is TGTGCCTGGAGTGTAGGGGGACAGGGAAACTATGGCTACACCTTC.

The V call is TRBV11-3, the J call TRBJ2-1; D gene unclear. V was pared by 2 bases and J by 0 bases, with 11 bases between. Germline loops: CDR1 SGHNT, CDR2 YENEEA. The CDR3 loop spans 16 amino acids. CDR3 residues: CASSLSTVSSYNEQFF. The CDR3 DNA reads TGTGCCAGCAGCTTAAGTACAGTGAGCTCCTACAATGAGCAGTTCTTC.

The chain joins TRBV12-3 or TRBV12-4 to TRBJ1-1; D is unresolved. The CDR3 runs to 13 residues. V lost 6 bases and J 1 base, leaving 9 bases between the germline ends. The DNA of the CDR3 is TGTGCCAGCAGCTATACAGAGAACACTGAAGCTTTCTTT. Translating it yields CASSYTENTEAFF.

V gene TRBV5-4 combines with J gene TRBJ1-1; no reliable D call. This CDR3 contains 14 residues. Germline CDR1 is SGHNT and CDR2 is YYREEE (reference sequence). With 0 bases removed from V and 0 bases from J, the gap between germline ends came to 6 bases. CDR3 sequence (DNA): TGTGCCAGCAGCTTGGACAATGTGAACACTGAAGCTTTCTTT. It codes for CASSLDNVNTEAFF.

The CDR3 DNA sequence: TGTGCCATCAGTGGCTGGGACAGGAACTATGGCTACACCTTC. It yields the protein CAISGWDRNYGYTF. The rearrangement uses TRBV10-3 and TRBJ1-2; the match to TRBD1 covers 8 bases. Trimming cost V 4 bases and J 2 bases; bases outside gene matches: 3. The CDR3 contains 14 residues. Germline values: CDR1 ENHRY, CDR2 SYGVKD.

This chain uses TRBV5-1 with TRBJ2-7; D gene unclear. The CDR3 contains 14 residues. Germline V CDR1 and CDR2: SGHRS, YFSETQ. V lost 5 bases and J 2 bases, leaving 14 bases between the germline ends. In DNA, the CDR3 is TGCGCCAGCAGGTCCAGTCTACAGACCTACGAGCAGTACTTC. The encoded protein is CASRSSLQTYEQYF.